Below, one TCR beta chain is given with its context. In this sample, this clonotype turned up many times. What this receptor recognizes is not known. Base quality data are lacking; no much larger clone is found one base away. cDNA synthesis used template-switch 5'RACE with a primer carrying a 10-nucleotide random unique molecular identifier tagging each TCR transcript. Every sequencing run covered 15-18 subjects and yielded more than 170 million TCR-beta sequences. The RNeasy kit was used for extraction of total RNA. The KAPA Real-time Library Amplification kit was used to amplify TCR-beta VDJ regions with primers targeting the TCR constant region and the 5'RACE anchor. Sample indexes and Illumina adaptors were added in a first PCR, after which library yield was increased in a second PCR. After Ampure bead purification, the TCR product of roughly 650 bp was size-selected on a 2% E-gel SizeSelection system. Library quality was checked on a Bioanalyzer, concentration was measured with Qubit, and libraries were quantified with the Kapa Library Quantification kit before pooling. Libraries were sequenced paired-end 2 x 150 bp on an Illumina HiSeq 2500. To increase sequence diversity, roughly 24-31% phiX was spiked into each library pool. Turning to the authors' computational methods: The quality-filtered reads were processed with the UMI-based MiGEC pipeline, whose error correction step removed more than 80% of the raw TCR sequences. IMGT germline references were used for alignment of VDJ genes, and clonotypes were defined by a unique CDR3 amino acid sequence together with V-J genes. Clonal expansion, Shannon diversity, and CDR3 relatedness (CalcPairwiseDistances, ClusterSamples) were evaluated with VDJtools, and phylogenetic trees were built with CLCbio workbench. Clones with at least 8 unique UMIs were defined as expanded, with this threshold being based on coefficient-of-variation modelling across technical triplicates. TCRdb reanalyzed the raw reads on its own, using fastp at Q25 for trimming and MiXCR for clone calling, and kept in-frame beta chains. Each entry is one CDR3 protein sequence, shown with its most common DNA and genes. These V and J calls originate from TCRdb's pipeline instead of the authors' own analysis. For this sample there are tens of thousands of distinct CDR3 sequences; 4.8% appear just once. The top ten hold approximately 8.7% of the sample.

The germline ends are 17 bases apart after V is trimmed by 8 bases and J by 6 bases. Via the germline V gene, CDR1 is SGHVS and CDR2 FQNEAQ. Spanning cysteine to phenylalanine, the CDR3 consists of 14 amino acids. Only CDR3 DNA is held: 42 bases, read in frame from base 1. This specimen belongs to a study of neurological immune-mediated disorders (dated by TCRdb to the late 2010s). Concerning the study at large: Using UMI-based sequencing, the study compared peripheral blood TCR-beta repertoires from patients with HTLV-I-associated myelopathy (HAM/TSP), patients with multiple sclerosis, and healthy controls. The approximately 110 TCR-beta libraries included longitudinal samples, technical triplicates and paired sorted CD4+ and CD8+ T-cell subsets alongside PBMC samples. The cohort included some 66 subjects: about 15 with HAM/TSP, around 34 with multiple sclerosis, and roughly 20 healthy controls.

Paper-wide results and their limitations: The highest TCR clonal expansion was observed in HAM/TSP patients, whereas the lowest was observed in MS patients, even when compared with healthy controls. No identical CDR3 amino acid sequences were found to be shared among expanded clones across subjects, suggesting that TCR-beta repertoires were private in all groups.

The healthy controls were volunteers from a blood bank in Maryland, USA. TCR libraries for sorted subsets were made from over 750,000 sorted CD4+ or CD8+ T cells. Peripheral blood was subjected to Ficoll-Hypaque density gradient centrifugation to isolate PBMCs, which were then cryopreserved in liquid nitrogen. The study also sequenced paired sorted CD4+ and CD8+ subsets from healthy controls, HAM/TSP patients and MS patients. Sequencing was performed on CD4+ T cells from blood. The TCR comes from a man aged 18 to 29 in good health. The sequence links TRBV7-8 to TRBJ1-5; the D gene is not confidently resolved. The DNA is as follows: TGTGCCAGCGGCCGAACAACTCGGGGTCAGCCCCAGCATTTT. Translated, it gives CASGRTTRGQPQHF. This CDR3, with the reference TRBV7-8 and TRBJ1-5 proteins standing in past its ends, gives the full variable domain GAGVSQSPRYKVAKRGQDVALRCDPISGHVSLFWYQQALGQGPEFLTYFQNEAQLDKSGLPSDRFFAERPEGSVSTLKIQRTQQEDSAVYLCASGRTTRGQPQHFGDGTRLSIL.